These 28 T cell receptor beta chains were all obtained from the same sample, sequenced in a study of blood T cell repertoires in COVID-19. Repertoires were generated with immunoSEQ multiplex PCR, while TCRdb's copy carries only in-frame clones and drops some. The sample yields 200,000 to 250,000 clones, approximately 90% seen once. Sequences were obtained from peripheral blood. These receptors were collected from a man aged 25 to 40 with COVID-19, enrolled during active disease.

The chain employs TRBV19 and TRBJ1-1; TRBD1 aligns across 8 bases. There are 14 residues in the CDR3. The V gene's germline CDR1 is LNHDA and CDR2 SQIVND (reference sequence). V trimming: 7 bases; J trimming: 0 bases; junction bases outside the gene matches: 4. Here the CDR3 DNA reads TGTGCCAGTAATAAACAGGGGGTGAACACTGAAGCTTTCTTT. Translated: CASNKQGVNTEAFF.

This clone was seen a single time. The chain is built from TRBV6-5 and TRBJ2-3; D uncertain. The germline gives CDR1 MNHEY, CDR2 SVGAGI. Trimming cost V 4 bases and J 6 bases, with 5 bases left between them. The CDR3 runs to 11 residues. This CDR3 is CASSFGDTQYF. DNA for the CDR3: TGTGCCAGCAGTTTCGGGGATACGCAGTATTTT.

The chain links TRBV4-3 to TRBJ2-7, with D hard to call. CDR3 length: 16 residues. Per germline, CDR1 LGHNA and CDR2 YSLEER. V was trimmed by 0 bases and J by 0 bases, leaving 12 bases between them. In DNA form, the CDR3 reads TGCGCCAGCAGCCAAGATCGAGTGTACCCCTCCTACGAGCAGTACTTC. Its translation is CASSQDRVYPSYEQYF.

This chain links TRBV9 with TRBJ2-1, with 8 nucleotides matching TRBD2. The trim removed 1 base at V and 6 bases at J, leaving 6 bases unmatched. CDR3 length equals 15 residues. Germline loops: CDR1 SGDLS, CDR2 YYNGEE. This chain's CDR3 is CASSVSGRVSNEQFF. CDR3 bases: TGTGCCAGCAGCGTAAGCGGGAGAGTCTCCAATGAGCAGTTCTTC. The entire variable domain, with the rest obtained from reference TRBV9 and TRBJ2-1, is as follows: DSGVTQTPKHLITATGQRVTLRCSPRSGDLSVYWYQQSLDQGLQFLIQYYNGEERAKGNILERFSAQQFPDLHSELNLSSLELGDSALYFCASSVSGRVSNEQFFGPGTRLTVL.

This chain connects TRBV7-6 to TRBJ2-1; 9 positions agree with TRBD1. V was clipped by 1 base and J by 9 bases; unmatched bases: 10. The CDR3 is made up of 16 amino acids. The V gene's germline CDR1 is SGHVS and CDR2 FNYEAQ. DNA of the CDR3: TGTGCCAGCAGCTTAGTCAACAGGGGGCAAAGGGGTGAGCAGTTCTTC. Protein product: CASSLVNRGQRGEQFF.

This chain uses TRBV2 with TRBJ2-7, with 8 bases fitting TRBD2. J was trimmed by 0 bases and V by 5 bases; bases with no gene match: 6. Germline values: CDR1 SNHLY, CDR2 FYNNEI. This CDR3 is 15 amino acids long. In nucleotides, the CDR3 is TGTGCCAGCAGTCTTACTAGCGGTGTCTCCTACGAGCAGTACTTC. Its protein is CASSLTSGVSYEQYF.

The chain recombines TRBV3-1 (or the pseudogene TRBV3-2) with TRBJ2-1, with TRBD2 matching over 10 bases. V lost 3 bases to trimming and J lost 5 bases; unmatched junction nucleotides: 7. Looked up from germline, CDR1 is LGHDT and CDR2 is YNNKEL (reference sequence). CDR3 length equals 16 residues. Written as DNA, the CDR3 is TGTGCCAGCAGCCATCACAGCGGGAGGGCCGACAATGAGCAGTTCTTC. It yields the protein CASSHHSGRADNEQFF.

The table lists this clone with many counts. The chain has TRBV7-9 and TRBJ1-1; the D gene is possibly TRBD1 (5 bases). The CDR3 is made up of 13 amino acids. Germline CDR1 reads SEHNR; CDR2 reads FQNEAQ (reference sequence). V lost 2 bases, J lost 4 bases, and 8 bases lay in between. DNA for the CDR3: TGTGCCAGCAGCTTATCAGGGTCCACTGAAGCTTTCTTT. Translation gives CASSLSGSTEAFF. Looking up the rest from reference TRBV7-9 and TRBJ1-1 gives the full variable domain: DTGVSQNPRHKITKRGQNVTFRCDPISEHNRLYWYRQTLGQGPEFLTYFQNEAQLEKSRLLSDRFSAERPKGSFSTLEIQRTEQGDSAMYLCASSLSGSTEAFFGQGTRLTVV.

The chain joins TRBV28 to TRBJ1-4, with D maybe TRBD1 (5 bases). The CDR3 is 15 residues long. Trimming took off 5 bases at V and 5 bases at J, with 15 bases between the two ends. Germline lookup yields CDR1 MDHEN and CDR2 SYDVKM. CDR3 DNA: TGTGCCAGCAGTCCCCTACAGGCCTCGAATGAAAAACTGTTTTTT. Residues: CASSPLQASNEKLFF.

V is TRBV28 and J is TRBJ2-1; 7 bases align to TRBD2. Germline assignment: CDR1 MDHEN and CDR2 SYDVKM. The CDR3 contains 14 residues. Trimming cost V 6 bases and J 7 bases; bases outside gene matches: 9. The CDR3 DNA reads as TGTGCCAGCAGCGGCGGGAGCGTGATAAATGAGCAGTTCTTC. It codes for CASSGGSVINEQFF.

V is TRBV19 and J is TRBJ2-7; maybe TRBD1 (6 bases). Germline V lookup: CDR1 LNHDA, CDR2 SQIVND (reference sequence). V lost 3 bases and J lost 4, with 13 bases in between. The CDR3 has 14 amino acids. The CDR3 here is CASSIGTLGYEQYF. The CDR3 DNA reads as TGTGCCAGTAGTATTGGGACATTAGGGTACGAGCAGTACTTC.

This clone was found once. The chain carries TRBV3-1 (or the pseudogene TRBV3-2) and TRBJ2-7; TRBD1 matches 7 bases. CDR3 length: 12 residues. Germline V CDR1 and CDR2: LGHDT, YNNKEL (reference sequence). With 0 bases clipped from V and 9 bases from J, the junction kept 2 bases outside the gene matches. The CDR3 is CASSQDHRGQYF. DNA for the CDR3: TGTGCCAGCAGCCAAGACCACAGGGGGCAGTACTTC.

The V call is TRBV6-2 or TRBV6-3, the J call TRBJ1-5; D perhaps matches TRBD1 (6 bases). With 6 bases removed from V and 2 bases from J, the gap between germline ends came to 14 bases. This CDR3 region has 15 residues. CDR1 and CDR2 from the germline V gene are MNHEY and SVGEGT. DNA of the CDR3: TGTGCCAGCAGCCCCGGGGGGGCTGGCAATCAGCCCCAGCATTTT. Its translation is CASSPGGAGNQPQHF.

The chain's CDR3 is CASSLALLAGFTYEQYF. In DNA form, the CDR3 reads TGTGCCAGCAGCTTGGCCCTACTAGCGGGGTTTACCTACGAGCAGTACTTC. V gene TRBV7-2 combines with J gene TRBJ2-7, with 10 bases that match TRBD2. V shed 3 bases and J 2 bases; nucleotides not matched to a gene: 10. Germline assignment: CDR1 SGHTA and CDR2 FQGNSA. The CDR3 covers 17 residues.

DNA of the CDR3: TGTGCCATCAGTGGGGGGCCGACAAATAGCAATCAGCCCCAGCATTTT. Translating it yields CAISGGPTNSNQPQHF. J is TRBJ1-5 and V is TRBV10-3; D may be TRBD1 (6 bases). This CDR3 contains 16 residues. Trimming stripped 4 bases from V and 0 bases from J, with 13 bases between. Germline assignment: CDR1 ENHRY and CDR2 SYGVKD.

This chain connects TRBV7-2 to TRBJ2-3; the match to TRBD1 covers 10 bases. J was trimmed by 12 bases and V by 5 bases; bases with no gene match: 8. The CDR3 totals 13 residues. Germline-derived CDR1 and CDR2 are SGHTA and FQGNSA. The CDR3 region has the DNA TGTGCCAGCAGCCAGAATAGGGACAGGGGACAGTATTTT. Translating gives CASSQNRDRGQYF.

This chain uses TRBV18 with TRBJ2-1; 7 nucleotides align to TRBD2. The CDR3 sequence is 15 residues long. The V and J ends lost 6 bases and 3 bases, in that order; junction bases with no gene match: 8. From germline, CDR1 is KGHSH and CDR2 LQKENI. The CDR3 is CASSLGTKYYNEQFF. The CDR3 region has the DNA TGTGCCAGCTCTCTCGGGACTAAGTACTACAATGAGCAGTTCTTC.

The V call is TRBV7-3, the J call TRBJ2-2; D gene ambiguous. V lost 2 bases and J 1 base, leaving 11 bases between the germline ends. This CDR3 is 16 amino acids long. Germline CDR1 and CDR2: SGHTA and FQGTGA. The CDR3 protein is CASSLQRLRNTGELFF. The CDR3 region has the DNA TGTGCCAGCAGCTTACAGCGTTTAAGGAACACCGGGGAGCTGTTTTTT.

J is TRBJ2-1 and V is TRBV18; 9 nucleotides agree with TRBD2. Germline V lookup: CDR1 KGHSH, CDR2 LQKENI. J lost 0 bases, V lost 1 base, and 7 bases had no gene match. This CDR3 region has 18 residues. CDR3 residues: CASSPLSGGVSSYNEQFF. The CDR3, as DNA: TGTGCCAGCTCACCACTTAGCGGGGGTGTTAGCTCCTACAATGAGCAGTTCTTC.

The chain has TRBV28 and TRBJ2-7, with a tentative D call TRBD1 (6 bases). Trimming pared 2 bases from V and 3 bases from J, leaving 11 bases between. This CDR3 comprises 14 residues. Germline V CDR1 and CDR2: MDHEN, SYDVKM. In nucleotides, the CDR3 is TGTGCCAGCAGTTTAATAGGGGGTCGCTACGAGCAGTACTTC. Amino acids: CASSLIGGRYEQYF.

The rearrangement uses TRBV30 and TRBJ1-5; the match to TRBD1 covers 8 bases. V lost 2 bases and J lost 7; bases outside the gene matches: 10. CDR1 and CDR2 (germline): GTSNPN, SVGIG (reference sequence). The CDR3 totals 15 residues. CDR3 in DNA: TGTGCCTGGAGTCATGGGACAGGAACTTTCCAGCCCCAGCATTTT. It specifies CAWSHGTGTFQPQHF.

The V call is TRBV7-3, the J call TRBJ2-2, with 8 bases aligning to TRBD1. The CDR3 loop spans 15 amino acids. Per germline, CDR1 SGHTA and CDR2 FQGTGA. Unmatched junction bases numbered 5, after V lost 2 bases and J lost 6 bases. The CDR3 nucleotides are TGTGCCAGCAGCTTATACGACAGGGGTGCCGGGGAGCTGTTTTTT. It yields the protein CASSLYDRGAGELFF.

The chain recombines TRBV5-1 with TRBJ2-4; 9 positions agree with TRBD1. The CDR3 contains 19 residues. Germline lookup yields CDR1 SGHRS and CDR2 YFSETQ. J lost 1 base, V lost 1 base, and 12 bases had no gene match. The CDR3 nucleotides are TGCGCCAGCAGCTTGACAGGGGGCGATTTATTAGGGGCCAAAAACATTCAGTACTTC. It encodes CASSLTGGDLLGAKNIQYF.

The rearrangement uses TRBV7-8 and TRBJ1-1; unclear D gene. The CDR3 runs 15 residues. Trimming took 6 bases from V and 0 from J, leaving 14 bases between them. Germline V gene lookup returns CDR1 SGHVS and CDR2 FQNEAQ. DNA of the CDR3: TGTGCCAGCAGTAGAAGGCGGGGAATGAACACTGAAGCTTTCTTT. As protein: CASSRRRGMNTEAFF.

Only one count was recorded for this clone. The CDR3 reads CASSPTQEGNSPLHF. CDR3 nucleotide sequence: TGTGCCAGCTCACCCACCCAGGAGGGTAATTCACCCCTCCACTTT. The chain uses TRBV18 and TRBJ1-6; no clear D gene. V lost 3 bases to trimming and J lost 6 bases, with 12 bases between them. Germline assignment: CDR1 KGHSH and CDR2 LQKENI. The CDR3 length is 15 residues.

This chain links TRBV12-5 with TRBJ1-3; D remains unclear. V was pared by 3 bases and J by 6 bases, with 6 bases between. The CDR3 has 12 residues. CDR1 LGHNT and CDR2 FRNRAP come from the germline V gene. The CDR3 DNA is TGTGCTAGTGGTTTATCCTTAAACACCATATATTTT. It translates to CASGLSLNTIYF.

The chain joins TRBV3-1 (or the pseudogene TRBV3-2) to TRBJ2-3; 9 bases map to TRBD2. CDR3 length: 18 amino acids. The V segment lost 0 bases and the J segment 2 bases; nucleotides outside the gene matches: 9. Germline-derived CDR1 and CDR2 are LGHDT and YNNKEL (reference sequence). The CDR3 protein is CASSQDFRSGGTTDTQYF. The CDR3 region has the DNA TGTGCCAGCAGCCAAGATTTTAGGAGCGGGGGGACCACAGATACGCAGTATTTT.

The CDR3: CASSFTGSMNTEAFF. The CDR3 DNA follows: TGCGCCAGCAGCTTCACGGGGTCCATGAACACTGAAGCTTTCTTT. This chain uses TRBV5-1 with TRBJ1-1; D ambiguous. The CDR3 contains 15 residues. Germline-derived CDR1 and CDR2 are SGHRS and YFSETQ. The V gene lost 2 bases and the J gene lost 0 bases, with 11 bases spanning the gap.